This TCR beta chain was recovered during a study of brain T cells in children with intractable seizures. The CDR3 is 15 amino acids. The V and J ends lost 4 bases and 5 bases, in that order; junction bases with no gene match: 10. CDR1 is LGHNA and CDR2 is YSLEER in the germline V gene. Sequenced by immunoSEQ multiplex PCR; TCRdb stores in-frame clones only, minus some. The data contain some 64,000 clones, more than 95% of them singletons. The sequenced sample was peripheral blood, obtained at surgery. This rearrangement joins TRBV4-3 to TRBJ2-7; TRBD2 matches at 8 bases. This receptor was obtained from a boy in the first two years of life with focal cortical dysplasia and intractable seizures. CDR3 amino acids: CASSRRAGVQDEQYF. The CDR3 DNA sequence: TGCGCCAGCAGCCGGAGAGCGGGAGTACAGGACGAGCAGTACTTC.